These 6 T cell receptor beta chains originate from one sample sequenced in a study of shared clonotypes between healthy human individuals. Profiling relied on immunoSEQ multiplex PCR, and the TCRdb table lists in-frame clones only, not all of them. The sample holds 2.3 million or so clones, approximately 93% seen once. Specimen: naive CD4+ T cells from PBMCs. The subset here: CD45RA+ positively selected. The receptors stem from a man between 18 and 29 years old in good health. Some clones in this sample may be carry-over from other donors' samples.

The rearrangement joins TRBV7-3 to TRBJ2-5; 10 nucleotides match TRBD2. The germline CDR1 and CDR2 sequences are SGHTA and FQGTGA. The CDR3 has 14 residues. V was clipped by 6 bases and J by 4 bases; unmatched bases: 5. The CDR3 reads CASSPSGSRETQYF. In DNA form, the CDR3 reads TGTGCCAGCAGTCCTAGCGGGAGTAGAGAGACCCAGTACTTC.

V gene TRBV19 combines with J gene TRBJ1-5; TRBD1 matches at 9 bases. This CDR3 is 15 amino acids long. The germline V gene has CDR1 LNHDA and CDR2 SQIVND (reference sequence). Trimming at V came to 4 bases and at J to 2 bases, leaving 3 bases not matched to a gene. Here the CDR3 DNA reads TGTGCCAGTAGTACCAGACAGGGGGGCAATCAGCCCCAGCATTTT. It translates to CASSTRQGGNQPQHF.

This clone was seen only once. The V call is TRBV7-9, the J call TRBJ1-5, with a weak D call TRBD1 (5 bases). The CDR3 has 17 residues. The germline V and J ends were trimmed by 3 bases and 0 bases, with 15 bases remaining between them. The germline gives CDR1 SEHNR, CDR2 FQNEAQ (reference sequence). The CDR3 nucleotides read TGTGCCAGCAGCTTCGGGGCAGAGCCCTATAGCAATCAGCCCCAGCATTTT. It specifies CASSFGAEPYSNQPQHF.

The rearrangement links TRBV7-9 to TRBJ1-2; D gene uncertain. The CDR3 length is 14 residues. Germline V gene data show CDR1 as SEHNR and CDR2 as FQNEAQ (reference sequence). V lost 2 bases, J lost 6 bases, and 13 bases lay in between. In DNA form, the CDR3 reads TGTGCCAGCAGCTTAACAACCGGGCAGCATGGCTACACCTTC. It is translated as CASSLTTGQHGYTF.

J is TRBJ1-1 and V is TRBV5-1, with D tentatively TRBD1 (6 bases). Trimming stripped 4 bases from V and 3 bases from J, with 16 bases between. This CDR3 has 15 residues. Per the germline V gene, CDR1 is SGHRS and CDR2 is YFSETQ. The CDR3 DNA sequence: TGCGCCAGCAGCCCGAACGGAAGGGGGGACACTGAAGCTTTCTTT. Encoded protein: CASSPNGRGDTEAFF.

The CDR3 bases are TGTGCCAGCAGCCCCCGGGACGGTAGCAATCAGCCCCAGCATTTT. Amino acid sequence: CASSPRDGSNQPQHF. The rearrangement uses TRBV6-5 and TRBJ1-5, with D possibly being TRBD1 (5 bases). The CDR3 totals 15 residues. Germline V CDR1 and CDR2: MNHEY, SVGAGI. V lost 6 bases to trimming and J lost 0 bases, with 12 bases between them.